This is a list of T cell receptor beta chains from one sample in a study of somatic mutations in cytotoxic T cells in rheumatoid arthritis. Assay used: immunoSEQ multiplex PCR; TCRdb lists only in-frame clones, some missing. The table includes around 20,000 clones, approximately 80% detected once. The specimen was CD8+ T cells sorted from blood. The receptors shown here come from an adult with rheumatoid arthritis. Both conserved end residues are part of each CDR3.

v_gene	j_gene	CDR3aa
TRBV19	TRBJ1-4	CASSLRPRGVNEKLFF
TRBV7-2	TRBJ2-1	CASTRAGVSNEQFF
TRBV7-2	TRBJ2-1	CASLGLAGNEQFF
TRBV9	.	CASSVAQGGADEQYF
TRBV4-3	TRBJ2-2	CASSPRLGVDGELFF
TRBV23-1	TRBJ1-6	CASSQSPRQYYNSPLHF
TRBV19	TRBJ1-3	CASSIFSGSGNTIYF
TRBV9	TRBJ2-1	CASSVDLLTGIDNEQFF
TRBV5-1	TRBJ2-2	CASSLGAGELFF
TRBV14	TRBJ2-3	CASSLNRHTDTQYF
TRBV27	TRBJ2-7	CASSLSMAGGPHEQYF
TRBV11-1	TRBJ1-2	CASSPRGVDYGYTF
TRBV7-3	TRBJ1-1	CASSPLGGSTEAFF
TRBV7-2	TRBJ2-7	CASSLDQGTIEQYF
TRBV30	TRBJ1-5	CAGCTGTGSDQPQHF